This T cell receptor (beta chain) comes out of a study of CD8 T cells in ankylosing spondylitis. Regarding the study as a whole: Disease-linked clones reportedly showed significant enrichment in matched ankylosing spondylitis synovial fluid. Disease-linked clones displayed a CD8+ phenotype and appeared relatively rarely in peripheral blood. In synovial fluid and blood from reactive arthritis, some motif variants were previously reported. A TCR beta motif made of fewer than ten highly homologous variants seemed typical of ankylosing spondylitis blood.

As concerns this clonotype: What it binds is not known.

Researchers built TCR beta libraries using quantitative 5'-RACE with molecular barcodes. MiXCR, run by TCRdb on the 5' RACE reads, gives a single entry per CDR3 protein. In the table there are about 540,000 distinct CDR3 sequences, roughly 12% of which are singletons. Sequences were obtained from blood, either unsorted or a sorted T cell fraction (not recorded which). This TCR was recovered from a male donor with ankylosing spondylitis.

The CDR3: CASSEGRGDEQFF. The CDR3 DNA sequence: TGCGCCAGCAGTGAGGGTCGGGGCGATGAGCAGTTCTTC. The rearrangement links TRBV10-2 to TRBJ2-1; possibly TRBD1 or TRBD2 for D (5 bases each). V lost 2 bases to trimming and J lost 8 bases, with 10 bases between them. The CDR3 runs 13 residues. Germline V gene data show CDR1 as WSHSY and CDR2 as SAAADI.